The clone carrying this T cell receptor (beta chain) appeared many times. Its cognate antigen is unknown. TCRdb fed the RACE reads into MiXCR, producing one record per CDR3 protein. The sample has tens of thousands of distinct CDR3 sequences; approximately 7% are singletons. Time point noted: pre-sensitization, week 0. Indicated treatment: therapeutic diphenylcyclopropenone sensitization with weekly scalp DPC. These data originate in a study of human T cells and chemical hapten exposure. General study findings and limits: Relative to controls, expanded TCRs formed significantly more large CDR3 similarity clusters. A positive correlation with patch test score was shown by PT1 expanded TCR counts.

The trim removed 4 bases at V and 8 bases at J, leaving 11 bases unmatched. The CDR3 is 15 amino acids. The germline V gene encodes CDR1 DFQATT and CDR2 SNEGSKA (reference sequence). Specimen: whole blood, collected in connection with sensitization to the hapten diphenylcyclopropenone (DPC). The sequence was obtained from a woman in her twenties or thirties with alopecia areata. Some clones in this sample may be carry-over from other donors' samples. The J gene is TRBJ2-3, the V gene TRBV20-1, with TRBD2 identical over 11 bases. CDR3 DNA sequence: TGCAGTGCTAAAATTAGCGGGGGGGCCGTGGTTACGCAGTATTTT. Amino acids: CSAKISGGAVVTQYF.